Sequencing of this T cell receptor beta chain was carried out in a study of technical replicates of blood from several donors. The CDR3 is 15 amino acids. Germline V gene lookup returns CDR1 SGHAT and CDR2 FQNNGV. The V and J ends lost 1 base and 5 bases respectively, with 12 bases between them. TCRdb keeps only in-frame clones here, not all; method: immunoSEQ multiplex PCR. Here the sample spans tens of thousands of clones, around 94% being singletons. V gene TRBV11-2 combines with J gene TRBJ1-5; D unclear. Sample: T cells isolated from PBMCs. This receptor was identified in a human donor in good health. The CDR3 DNA sequence: TGTGCCAGCAGCTTAGTTGAGGGAGCTCATCAGCCCCAGCATTTT. Translation gives CASSLVEGAHQPQHF. Supplemented by reference TRBV11-2 and TRBJ1-5, the full variable domain reads EAGVAQSPRYKIIEKRQSVAFWCNPISGHATLYWYQQILGQGPKLLIQFQNNGVVDDSQLPKDRFSAERLKGVDSTLKIQPAKLEDSAVYLCASSLVEGAHQPQHFGDGTRLSIL.